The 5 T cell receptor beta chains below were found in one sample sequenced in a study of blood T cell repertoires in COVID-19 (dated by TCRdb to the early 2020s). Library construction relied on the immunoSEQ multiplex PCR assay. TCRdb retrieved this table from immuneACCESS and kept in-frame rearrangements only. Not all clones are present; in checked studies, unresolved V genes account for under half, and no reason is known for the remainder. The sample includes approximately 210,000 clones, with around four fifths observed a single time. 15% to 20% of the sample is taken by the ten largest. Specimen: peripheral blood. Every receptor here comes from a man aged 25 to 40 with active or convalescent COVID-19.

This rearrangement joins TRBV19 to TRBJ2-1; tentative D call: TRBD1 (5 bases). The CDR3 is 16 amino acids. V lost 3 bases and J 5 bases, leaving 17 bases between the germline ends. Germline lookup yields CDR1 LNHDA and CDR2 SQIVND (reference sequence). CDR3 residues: CASSISGGASNNEQFF. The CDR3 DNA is TGTGCCAGTAGTATTTCCGGTGGGGCCAGTAACAATGAGCAGTTCTTC.

The CDR3 coding sequence is TGCGCCAGCAGCTTTAGGGGGAGAGGCACCGGGGAGCTGTTTTTT. Its protein product is CASSFRGRGTGELFF. This chain uses TRBV5-1 with TRBJ2-2, with a weak D call TRBD1 (6 bases). The CDR3 covers 15 residues. The germline gives CDR1 SGHRS, CDR2 YFSETQ. The V gene lost 2 bases and the J gene lost 4 bases, with 12 bases spanning the gap.

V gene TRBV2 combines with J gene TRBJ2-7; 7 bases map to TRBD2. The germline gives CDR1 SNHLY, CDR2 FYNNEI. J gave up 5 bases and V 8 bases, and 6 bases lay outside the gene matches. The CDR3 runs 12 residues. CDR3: CASAGLVNEQYF. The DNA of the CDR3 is TGTGCCAGCGCAGGACTAGTAAACGAGCAGTACTTC.

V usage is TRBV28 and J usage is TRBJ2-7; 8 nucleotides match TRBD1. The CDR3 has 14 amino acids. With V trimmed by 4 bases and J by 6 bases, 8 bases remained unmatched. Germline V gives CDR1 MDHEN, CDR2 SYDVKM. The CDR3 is CASSSIGQGGEQYF. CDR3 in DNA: TGTGCCAGCAGTTCAATTGGACAGGGTGGCGAGCAGTACTTC.

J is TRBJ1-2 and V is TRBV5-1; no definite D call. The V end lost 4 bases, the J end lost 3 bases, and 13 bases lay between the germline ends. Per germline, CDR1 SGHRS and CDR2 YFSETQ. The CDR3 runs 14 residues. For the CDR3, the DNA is TGCGCCAGCAGCCCCTTAGACACCGACTATGGCTACACCTTC. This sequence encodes CASSPLDTDYGYTF.